Following are 18 T cell receptor beta chains from one sample sequenced in a study of T cells in Graves' hyperthyroidism and ophthalmopathy (dated by TCRdb to between 2019 and 2020). Libraries were prepared through multiplex PCR. Sequenced using an Illumina HiSeq 2000. Amplification of TCR beta CDR3 regions was carried out from RNA transcripts. The first round of RT-PCR for the TCR CDR3 was performed with the HTBI primer set and the Qiagen OneStep RT-PCR kit. The public reads were run again by TCRdb, first through fastp at Q25 and then through MiXCR, and only productive beta chains were kept. Records with the same CDR3 protein are collapsed into one entry carrying the most frequent genes and DNA. This sample holds around 620,000 distinct CDR3 sequences; around 14% were observed only once. Approximately 6.4% of the sample is taken by the ten largest. The specimen was blood. Receptor source: a woman younger than 30 with Graves' ophthalmopathy.

This clonotype appeared many times. The CDR3 bases are TGTGCCAGCAGTCGACTAGGGTTGCACAATGAGCAGTTCTTC. Residues: CASSRLGLHNEQFF. This chain links TRBV28 with TRBJ2-1; a possible D gene is TRBD2 (6 bases). Trimming took off 5 bases at V and 5 bases at J, with 13 bases between the two ends. CDR1 is MDHEN, CDR2 SYDVKM, per germline. This CDR3 comprises 14 residues.

This clonotype has at least ten counts. The chain employs TRBV7-9 and TRBJ1-2; D ambiguous. Germline values: CDR1 SEHNR, CDR2 FQNEAQ (reference sequence). Trimming took off 0 bases at V and 5 bases at J, with 10 bases between the two ends. This CDR3 is built from 14 residues. The CDR3, as DNA: TGTGCCAGCAGCTTAGCGCCCGGTCAGTATGGCTACACCTTC. Protein: CASSLAPGQYGYTF.

This clonotype was found a few times. DNA for the CDR3: TGCAGCGTTGAAGATACGGGACAGGGGTTTAACGAGCAGTACTTC. This encodes CSVEDTGQGFNEQYF. V and J are TRBV29-1 and TRBJ2-7; 10 bases map to TRBD1. CDR3 length: 15 residues. Germline-derived CDR1 and CDR2 are SQVTM and ANQGSEA. After removal of 0 bases from V and 5 bases from J, the junction contained 7 bases not matched to a gene.

This clonotype has at least ten counts. The chain employs TRBV18 and TRBJ2-1; the D gene is possibly TRBD1 (5 bases). The CDR3 consists of 11 residues. Germline V CDR1 and CDR2: KGHSH, LQKENI. The V gene lost 2 bases and the J gene lost 10 bases, with 6 bases spanning the gap. The CDR3 sequence is CASSPGAEQFF. The CDR3 region has the DNA TGTGCCAGCTCACCAGGGGCAGAGCAGTTCTTC. Supplemented by reference TRBV18 and TRBJ2-1, the full variable domain reads NAGVMQNPRHLVRRRGQEARLRCSPMKGHSHVYWYRQLPEEGLKFMVYLQKENIIDESGMPKERFSAEFPKEGPSILRIQQVVRGDSAAYFCASSPGAEQFFGPGTRLTVL.

Comments on this clonotype: A much more abundant neighbour one base away suggests this may be a read error. This CDR3 is missing its conserved last phenylalanine or tryptophan, likely due to a read error. This rearrangement joins TRBV10-3 to TRBJ2-1; TRBD2 aligns across 10 bases. Per germline, CDR1 ENHRY and CDR2 SYGVKD. Germline trimming cut 0 bases from V and 4 bases from J; bases unmatched to any gene: 3. This CDR3 spans 16 amino acids. The CDR3 nucleotides read TGTGCCATCAGTGAGTCGGCTAGCGGGAGATACAATGAGCAGTTCCTC. Its translation is CAISESASGRYNEQFL.

Ten or more counts support this clonotype. J is TRBJ1-5 and V is TRBV5-1, with no clear D. V lost 1 base to trimming and J lost 7 bases, with 9 bases between them. From germline, CDR1 is SGHRS and CDR2 YFSETQ. CDR3 length: 13 residues. CDR3 loop: CASSLIMAQPQHF. The CDR3 nucleotides read TGCGCCAGCAGCTTGATCATGGCCCAGCCCCAGCATTTT. Full variable domain (outside the CDR3, taken from reference TRBV5-1 and TRBJ1-5): KAGVTQTPRYLIKTRGQQVTLSCSPISGHRSVSWYQQTPGQGLQFLFEYFSETQRNKGNFPGRFSGRQFSNSRSEMNVSTLELGDSALYLCASSLIMAQPQHFGDGTRLSIL.

This clonotype appeared many times. The CDR3 nucleotides read TGTGCCATCGGGAGGACCGCCACCTACGAGCAGTACTTC. It encodes CAIGRTATYEQYF. The genes are TRBV7-9 and TRBJ2-7, with 7 bases aligning to TRBD2. CDR1 and CDR2 from the germline V gene are SEHNR and FQNEAQ (reference sequence). CDR3 length equals 13 residues. J lost 2 bases, V lost 10 bases, and 8 bases had no gene match.

The sample holds many counts of this clonotype. V is TRBV3-1 and J is TRBJ2-7; the D gene is possibly TRBD1 (6 bases). Germline V gene sequence: CDR1 LGHDT, CDR2 YNNKEL (reference sequence). The germline V and J ends were trimmed by 1 base and 3 bases, with 10 bases remaining between them. The CDR3 is 14 residues long. This chain's CDR3 is CASSQGIQGYEQYF. In DNA form, the CDR3 reads TGTGCCAGCAGCCAAGGAATACAGGGCTACGAGCAGTACTTC.

The rearrangement links TRBV9 to TRBJ2-7; D might be TRBD2 (6 bases). V was shortened by 3 bases and J by 6 bases, with 10 bases between the two germline ends. This CDR3 spans 12 amino acids. CDR1 and CDR2 from the germline V gene are SGDLS and YYNGEE. The DNA for the CDR3 is TGTGCCAGCAGCGCCGGGACTGGCGAGCAGTACTTC. Translated, it gives CASSAGTGEQYF.

CDR3 sequence: CASSQGLAGVTGELFF. The CDR3 nucleotides read TGTGCCAGCAGCCAAGGGCTAGCGGGAGTTACCGGGGAGCTGTTTTTT. The chain couples TRBV3-1 to TRBJ2-2; 10 nucleotides agree with TRBD2. CDR1 and CDR2 (germline): LGHDT, YNNKEL (reference sequence). The V and J ends lost 1 base and 5 bases, in that order; junction bases with no gene match: 4. There are 16 residues in the CDR3.

The V and J genes are TRBV4-1 and TRBJ2-3; D tentatively reads TRBD1 or TRBD2 (5 bases each). V was shortened by 0 bases and J by 5 bases, with 21 bases between the two germline ends. CDR1 MGHRA and CDR2 YSYEKL come from the germline V gene. The CDR3 has 18 amino acids. Here the CDR3 reads CASSQDRMTLLGGDTQYF. Written as DNA, the CDR3 is TGCGCCAGCAGCCAAGATAGAATGACCTTACTTGGGGGAGATACGCAGTATTTT.

At least ten counts were recorded for this clonotype. The DNA for the CDR3 is TGTGCCATCAGCCCCCGGGGGGGGGCGGGTGACTACGAGCAGTACTTC. This encodes CAISPRGGAGDYEQYF. This chain joins TRBV10-3 and TRBJ2-7; the match to TRBD2 covers 8 bases. This CDR3 contains 16 residues. The germline CDR1 and CDR2 sequences are ENHRY and SYGVKD. After removal of 6 bases from V and 3 bases from J, the junction contained 13 bases not matched to a gene.

This clonotype was counted only a few times. The CDR3 nucleotides are TGTGCCTGCCGCATGAGGTCGGGGGCCACCGGGGAGCTGTTTTTT. This gives the protein CACRMRSGATGELFF. The gene calls are TRBV2 and TRBJ2-2, with D perhaps TRBD1 or TRBD2 (6 bases each). V was trimmed by 11 bases and J by 4 bases, leaving 20 bases between them. The germline gives CDR1 SNHLY, CDR2 FYNNEI. CDR3 length: 15 residues.

V usage is TRBV27 and J usage is TRBJ1-1; 11 nucleotides align to TRBD1. J was trimmed by 6 bases and V by 3 bases; bases with no gene match: 3. CDR1 and CDR2 (germline): MNHEY, SMNVEV (reference sequence). The CDR3 has 14 residues. CDR3 bases: TGTGCCAGCAGTTTCGGGACAGGGGGGGCTGAAGCTTTCTTT. It is translated as CASSFGTGGAEAFF.

At least ten counts were recorded for this clonotype. The chain combines TRBV13 with TRBJ2-1, with 11 bases lining up with TRBD2. The V gene end was trimmed by 5 bases and the J gene end by 8 bases; junction bases not matched to a gene: 2. CDR3 size: 13 residues. Germline CDR1 PRHDT, CDR2 FYEKMQ (reference sequence). The CDR3 DNA reads TGTGCCAGCAGCCCGGGACTAGCGGATGAGCAGTTCTTC. Translation: CASSPGLADEQFF.

The sample holds a few counts of this clonotype. The chain employs TRBV10-3 and TRBJ2-7, with 12 bases matching TRBD2. Unmatched junction bases numbered 10, after V lost 10 bases and J lost 0 bases. The length of the CDR3 is 16 residues. Germline V lookup: CDR1 ENHRY, CDR2 SYGVKD. The CDR3 DNA reads TGTGCCAGCGGCCCCGGGACTAGCGGGCCCTCCTACGAGCAGTACTTC. Translation gives CASGPGTSGPSYEQYF.

The gene calls are TRBV6-2 or TRBV6-3 and TRBJ2-3; D uncertain. The V gene's germline CDR1 is MNHEY and CDR2 SVGEGT. Trimming took 8 bases from V and 2 from J, leaving 17 bases between them. CDR3 length: 15 amino acids. CDR3 bases: TGTGCCAGCCTCCGAGGAACAGTATCCACAGATACGCAGTATTTT. Its protein is CASLRGTVSTDTQYF.

The table lists this clonotype with many counts. V gene TRBV5-5 combines with J gene TRBJ2-7; TRBD1 agrees at 8 bases. There are 15 residues in the CDR3. The V gene end was trimmed by 4 bases and the J gene end by 7 bases; junction bases not matched to a gene: 13. Germline CDR1 SGHKS, CDR2 YYEKEE (reference sequence). CDR3 coding DNA: TGTGCCAGCAGCACGGAAACGACAGGGGCGACAGAGCAGTACTTC. Its translation: CASSTETTGATEQYF.